The source of this T cell receptor (beta chain) is a study of post-analysis software for immune sequencing data. Regarding the study as a whole: Among several TRBV segments more frequent in patients than controls were TRBV5-6, TRBV5-1 and TRBV20-1. Same-batch preparations were strongly co-clustered by F measure. The normalized Chao1 diversity of multiple sclerosis patients was significantly lower than that of controls.

The length of the CDR3 is 17 residues. Germline loops: CDR1 SQVTM, CDR2 ANQGSEA. V was clipped by 7 bases and J by 0 bases; unmatched bases: 15. Turning to this clonotype: As yet, its antigen is unknown.

Unique molecular identifiers tagged the TCR beta cDNA libraries. Between roughly 0.9 and 11 million T cells gave rise to 500,000 to 600,000 cDNA molecules. TCRdb redid the calling of the PCR reads with MiXCR, one entry per CDR3 protein. The table records hundreds of thousands of distinct CDR3 sequences, 53% of them present only once. This chain connects TRBV29-1 to TRBJ2-1, with 7 bases aligning to TRBD1. Sequenced: blood. The receptor was isolated from a girl aged 5-17 years with multiple sclerosis. The CDR3, as DNA: TGCAGCGCGTCCCGAACAGGGGTTAGGGGCTCCTACAATGAGCAGTTCTTC. Translating gives CSASRTGVRGSYNEQFF.